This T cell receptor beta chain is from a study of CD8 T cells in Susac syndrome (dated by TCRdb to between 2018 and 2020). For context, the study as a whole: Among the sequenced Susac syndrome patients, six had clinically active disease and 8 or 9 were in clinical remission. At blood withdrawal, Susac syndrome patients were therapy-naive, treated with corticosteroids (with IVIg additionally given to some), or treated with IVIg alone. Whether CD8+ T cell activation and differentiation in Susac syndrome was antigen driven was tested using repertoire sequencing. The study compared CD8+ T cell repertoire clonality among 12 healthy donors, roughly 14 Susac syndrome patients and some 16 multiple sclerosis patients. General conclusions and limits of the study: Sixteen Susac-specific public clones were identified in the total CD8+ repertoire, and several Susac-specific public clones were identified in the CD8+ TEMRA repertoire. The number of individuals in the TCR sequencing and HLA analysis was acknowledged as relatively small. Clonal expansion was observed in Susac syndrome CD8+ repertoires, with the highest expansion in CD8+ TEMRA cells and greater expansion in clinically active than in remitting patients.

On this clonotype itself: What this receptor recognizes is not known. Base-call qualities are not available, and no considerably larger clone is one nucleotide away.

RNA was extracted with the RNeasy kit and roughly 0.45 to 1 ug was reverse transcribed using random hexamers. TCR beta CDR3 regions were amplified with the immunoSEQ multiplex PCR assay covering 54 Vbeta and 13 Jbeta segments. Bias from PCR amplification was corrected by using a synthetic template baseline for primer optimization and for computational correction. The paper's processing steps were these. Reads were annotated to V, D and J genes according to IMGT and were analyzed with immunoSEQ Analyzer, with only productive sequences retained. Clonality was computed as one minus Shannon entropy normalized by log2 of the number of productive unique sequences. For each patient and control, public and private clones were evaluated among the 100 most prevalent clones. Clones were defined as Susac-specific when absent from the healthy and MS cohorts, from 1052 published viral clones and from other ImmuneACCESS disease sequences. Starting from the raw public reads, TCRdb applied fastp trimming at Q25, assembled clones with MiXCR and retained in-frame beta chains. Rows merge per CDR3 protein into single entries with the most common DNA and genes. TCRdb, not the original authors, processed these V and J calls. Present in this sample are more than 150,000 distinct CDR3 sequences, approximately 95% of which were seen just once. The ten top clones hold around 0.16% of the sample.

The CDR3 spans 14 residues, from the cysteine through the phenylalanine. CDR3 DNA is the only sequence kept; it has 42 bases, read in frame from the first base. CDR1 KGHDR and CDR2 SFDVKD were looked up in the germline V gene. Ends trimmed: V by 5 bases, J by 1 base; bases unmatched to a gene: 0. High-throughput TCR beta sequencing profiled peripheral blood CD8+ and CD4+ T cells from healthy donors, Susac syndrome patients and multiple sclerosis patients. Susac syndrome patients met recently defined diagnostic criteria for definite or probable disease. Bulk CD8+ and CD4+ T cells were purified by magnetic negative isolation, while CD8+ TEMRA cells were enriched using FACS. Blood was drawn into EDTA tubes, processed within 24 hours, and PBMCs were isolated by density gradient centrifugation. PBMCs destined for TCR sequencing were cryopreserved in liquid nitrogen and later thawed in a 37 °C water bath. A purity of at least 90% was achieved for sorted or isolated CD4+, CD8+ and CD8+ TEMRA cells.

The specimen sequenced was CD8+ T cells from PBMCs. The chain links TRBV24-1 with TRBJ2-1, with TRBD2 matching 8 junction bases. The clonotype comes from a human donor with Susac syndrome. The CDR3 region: CATSVAGSYNEQFF. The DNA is TGTGCCACCAGTGTAGCGGGATCCTACAATGAGCAGTTCTTC.